The entry that follows covers one T cell receptor (beta chain) sequence. The antigen is undetermined. Germline V gene data show CDR1 as ENHRY and CDR2 as SYGVKD. This CDR3 comprises 14 residues. With 3 bases removed from V and 0 bases from J, the gap between germline ends came to 7 bases. Sequenced by immunoSEQ multiplex PCR; TCRdb stores in-frame clones only, minus some. Among 100,000 to 120,000 clones listed, about four fifths were seen once. The data originate from a study of T cell responses to AZD1222 COVID-19 vaccine. Study-level findings and limits: The donor group comprised mostly white British people and more females; the analysis possibly underestimated clonal diversity. When two AZD1222 doses had been given, Spike-specific TCR breadth and depth rose. Variant regions that are unmutated are reportedly the target of nearly half of spike-specific TCRs.

The receptor's source is an adult in good health. J is TRBJ2-3 and V is TRBV10-3, with D unresolved. Sequenced here: peripheral blood, sampled on day 0 of AZD1222 vaccination. CDR3 protein: CAISEGGSTDTQYF. In DNA form, the CDR3 reads TGTGCCATCAGTGAAGGCGGAAGCACAGATACGCAGTATTTT.